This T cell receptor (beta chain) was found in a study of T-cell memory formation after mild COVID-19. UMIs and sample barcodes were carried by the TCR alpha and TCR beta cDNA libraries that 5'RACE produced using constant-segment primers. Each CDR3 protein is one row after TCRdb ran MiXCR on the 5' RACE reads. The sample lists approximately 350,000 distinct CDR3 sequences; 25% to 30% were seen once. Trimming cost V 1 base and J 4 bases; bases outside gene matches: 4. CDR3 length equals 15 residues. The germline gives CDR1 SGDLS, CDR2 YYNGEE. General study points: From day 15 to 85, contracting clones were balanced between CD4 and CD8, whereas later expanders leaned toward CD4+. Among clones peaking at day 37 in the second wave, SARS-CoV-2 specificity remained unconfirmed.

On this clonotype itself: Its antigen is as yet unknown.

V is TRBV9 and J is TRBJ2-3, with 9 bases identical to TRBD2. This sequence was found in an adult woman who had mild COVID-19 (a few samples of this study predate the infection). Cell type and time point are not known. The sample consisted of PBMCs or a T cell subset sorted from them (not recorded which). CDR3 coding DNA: TGTGCCAGCAGCGTATTGCGGGAGGGAGCAGATACGCAGTATTTT. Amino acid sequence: CASSVLREGADTQYF.